This T cell receptor (beta chain) was sequenced in a study of blood T cell repertoires in COVID-19. Study-level background: Acute-phase and convalescent COVID-19 samples originated in the United States, Italy and Spain.

CDR3 length: 11 amino acids. Germline V gene lookup returns CDR1 SQVTM and CDR2 ANQGSEA. The V and J ends lost 5 bases and 8 bases respectively, with 12 bases between them. Participants, 18 to 89 years old, spanned some 23 US areas. As handled by the study authors: Amplification of reference gene primers provided the estimated nucleated cell counts. Sequencing used immunoSEQ multiplex PCR; TCRdb keeps in-frame clones, though not all of them. V and J calls and clone size are as listed in that table; D and trimming were resolved from the DNA. The data contain a few hundred thousand clones, approximately 90% of them singletons.

The receptor comes from a woman aged 40 to 55 with acute COVID-19. The source material was PBMCs or T cells enriched from blood (not recorded which). The chain recombines TRBV29-1 with TRBJ1-2, with D uncertain. The CDR3 DNA is TGCAGCGTTCCCGGGGTCGACGGCTACACCTTC. Translated, it gives CSVPGVDGYTF. Full variable domain (missing parts from reference TRBV29-1 and TRBJ1-2): SAVISQKPSRDICQRGTSLTIQCQVDSQVTMMFWYRQQPGQSLTLIATANQGSEATYESGFVIDKFPISRPNLTFSTLTVSNMSPEDSSIYLCSVPGVDGYTFGSGTRLTVV.